These 30 T cell receptor beta chains share one sample of origin, sequenced in a study of breast tumors, draining lymph nodes, adjacent tissues. TCRdb reprocessed the multiplex PCR reads with MiXCR, giving one entry per CDR3 protein. The table includes several thousand distinct CDR3 sequences, around 42% detected once. The sequencing sample was made of tumor-adjacent breast tissue. These receptors originate from a female donor with breast cancer. Some clones in this sample may be carry-over from other donors' samples.

This clonotype has ten or more counts. The chain recombines TRBV6-1 with TRBJ1-6; D possibly corresponds to TRBD1 (5 bases). Germline CDR1 reads MNHNS; CDR2 reads SASEGT. Trimming left V 8 bases short and J 7 bases short, with 18 bases between. The CDR3 has 15 amino acids. The CDR3 region has the DNA TGTGCCAGCCAGAAACCGGGGCAGGACAATTCACCCCTCCACTTT. It translates to CASQKPGQDNSPLHF.

This clonotype was found many times. V is TRBV28 and J is TRBJ1-5, with D uncertain. The CDR3 contains 12 residues. From germline, CDR1 is MDHEN and CDR2 SYDVKM. The germline V and J ends were trimmed by 5 bases and 7 bases, with 9 bases remaining between them. The CDR3 bases are TGTGCCAGCAGTGCATTAAAACAGCCCCAGCATTTT. Translated: CASSALKQPQHF.

By share of the sample, this clonotype is medium-sized (0.01 to 0.1%). The rearrangement joins TRBV5-1 to TRBJ2-1, with TRBD2 identical over 9 bases. The germline V gene has CDR1 SGHRS and CDR2 YFSETQ. With 5 bases clipped from V and 7 bases from J, the junction kept 7 bases outside the gene matches. The CDR3 has 14 residues. DNA of the CDR3: TGCGCCAGCAGGGTGATAGCGGGAGCGAATGAGCAGTTCTTC. It specifies CASRVIAGANEQFF.

J is TRBJ2-3 and V is TRBV2, with TRBD2 identical over 8 bases. Looked up from germline, CDR1 is SNHLY and CDR2 is FYNNEI. The V segment lost 10 bases and the J segment 6 bases; nucleotides outside the gene matches: 9. This CDR3 spans 13 amino acids. The CDR3 region has the DNA TGTGCCACCGACGGGGGGGCCCCGGATACGCAGTATTTT. It yields the protein CATDGGAPDTQYF.

By share of the sample, this clonotype is medium-sized. This chain joins TRBV12-3 or TRBV12-4 and TRBJ2-7; D possibly uses TRBD1 or TRBD2 (5 bases each). Trimming took off 7 bases at V and 6 bases at J, with 13 bases between the two ends. The CDR3 is 12 amino acids. The CDR3 nucleotides read TGTGCCAGCACGCTTGAGGGGAGCGAGCAGTACTTC. The encoded protein is CASTLEGSEQYF.

In this sample, this clonotype is medium-sized. CDR3 nucleotides: TGTGCCAGCAGACATCTGGTCCGGGGGTACACCTTC. This sequence encodes CASRHLVRGYTF. This chain uses TRBV6-2 or TRBV6-3 with TRBJ1-2; the D gene is possibly TRBD1 (5 bases). This CDR3 comprises 12 residues. Trimming took 6 bases from V and 11 from J, leaving 16 bases between them. Germline loops: CDR1 MNHEY, CDR2 SVGEGT.

This clonotype is deemed medium-sized (0.01 to 0.1%). V gene TRBV29-1 combines with J gene TRBJ2-1, with D possibly matching TRBD2 (5 bases). With 3 bases removed from V and 0 bases from J, the gap between germline ends came to 15 bases. CDR3 size: 16 residues. CDR1 is SQVTM and CDR2 is ANQGSEA in the germline V gene. The CDR3: CSVESPQRSSYNEQFF. CDR3 in DNA: TGCAGCGTTGAGTCCCCCCAGCGGAGCTCCTACAATGAGCAGTTCTTC.

By proportion, this clonotype is medium-sized. The chain combines TRBV7-8 with TRBJ2-5, with unresolved D. This CDR3 is built from 15 residues. The V gene's germline CDR1 is SGHVS and CDR2 FQNEAQ. V shed 6 bases and J shed 1 base, with 15 bases lying between them. The CDR3 reads CASSETLNIQETQYF. In DNA form, the CDR3 reads TGTGCCAGCAGTGAGACTCTAAATATCCAAGAGACCCAGTACTTC.

A word on this clonotype: The conserved closing phenylalanine or tryptophan is absent in this CDR3, likely reflecting a read error. This chain uses TRBV28 with TRBJ2-7, with a tentative D call TRBD1 (5 bases). The CDR3 has 15 residues. The V and J ends lost 3 bases and 4 bases respectively, with 16 bases between them. CDR1 and CDR2 (germline): MDHEN, SYDVKM. The CDR3 bases are TGTGCCAGCAGTTTCCAGGGTATAGGGGTATACGAGCAGTACCTC. As protein: CASSFQGIGVYEQYL.

Sample share makes this clonotype medium-sized. The chain employs TRBV5-5 and TRBJ2-1; no clear D gene. The CDR3 consists of 15 residues. Trimming took off 2 bases at V and 2 bases at J, with 11 bases between the two ends. CDR1 and CDR2 from the germline V gene are SGHKS and YYEKEE (reference sequence). The DNA of the CDR3 is TGTGCCAGCAGCTTCGGTAGCTCCCCCTACAATGAGCAGTTCTTC. Encoded protein: CASSFGSSPYNEQFF.

The V call is TRBV20-1, the J call TRBJ1-6, with TRBD1 identical over 9 bases. Germline V CDR1 and CDR2: DFQATT, SNEGSKA (reference sequence). The V and J ends lost 4 bases and 8 bases, in that order; junction bases with no gene match: 6. The CDR3 is 14 residues long. The CDR3 spells CSATGTGSDSPLHF. In DNA form, the CDR3 reads TGCAGTGCTACCGGGACAGGGAGTGATTCACCCCTCCACTTT.

The rearrangement uses TRBV5-1 and TRBJ2-1; maybe TRBD1 (5 bases). The CDR3 runs 15 residues. Trimming pared 2 bases from V and 3 bases from J, leaving 12 bases between. CDR1 and CDR2 from the germline V gene are SGHRS and YFSETQ. The CDR3 DNA is TGCGCCAGCAGCTTCGGACATCGAGACTACAATGAGCAGTTCTTC. This encodes CASSFGHRDYNEQFF.

The V call is TRBV4-1, the J call TRBJ2-5; TRBD2 is a possible D gene (6 bases). V dropped 2 bases and J dropped 3 bases, with 25 bases sitting between them. CDR1 MGHRA and CDR2 YSYEKL come from the germline V gene. The CDR3 runs 19 residues. CDR3 DNA: TGCGCCAGCAGCCAATCGGGAGTTCCGACAGCTGGCTTTGAAGAGACCCAGTACTTC. Encoded protein: CASSQSGVPTAGFEETQYF.

This clonotype is deemed medium-sized. The junction departs from the called germline gene at one end, perhaps through a read error. The chain joins TRBV20-1 to TRBJ2-7; D is uncertain. Germline-derived CDR1 and CDR2 are DFQATT and SNEGSKA (reference sequence). The CDR3 spans 11 residues. Here the CDR3 DNA reads TGCAGTGCGGTAACTTCCTCCGAGCAGTACTTC. Translating it yields CSAVTSSEQYF.

This clonotype qualifies as medium-sized. CDR3 loop: CSASGNEQYF. The CDR3 DNA reads TGCAGTGCTAGCGGGAACGAGCAGTACTTC. The rearrangement links TRBV20-1 to TRBJ2-7, with D possibly TRBD2 on 5 matching bases. The CDR3 runs 10 residues. Trimming removed 3 bases at V and 5 bases at J, with 5 bases between. The germline gives CDR1 DFQATT, CDR2 SNEGSKA (reference sequence).

This clonotype has at least ten counts. The chain links TRBV3-1 to TRBJ1-5; D is unclear. V was cut by 0 bases and J by 0 bases, with 9 bases left in between. From germline, CDR1 is LGHDT and CDR2 YNNKEL (reference sequence). This CDR3 region has 16 residues. The CDR3 DNA is TGTGCCAGCAGCCAAGAAAGGGAAGATAGCAATCAGCCCCAGCATTTT. Its protein product is CASSQEREDSNQPQHF.

V gene TRBV6-1 combines with J gene TRBJ1-2, with 8 bases fitting TRBD1. Per germline, CDR1 MNHNS and CDR2 SASEGT. The CDR3 spans 15 residues. V trimming: 5 bases; J trimming: 2 bases; junction bases outside the gene matches: 7. The CDR3 loop reads CASSTGGSGNYGYTF. The CDR3 DNA reads as TGTGCCAGCAGTACAGGGGGATCGGGAAACTATGGCTACACCTTC.

V gene TRBV4-1 combines with J gene TRBJ1-5; D not resolved. Germline CDR1 reads MGHRA; CDR2 reads YSYEKL. This CDR3 has 15 residues. Trimming took 2 bases from V and 2 from J, leaving 10 bases between them. The CDR3 protein is CASSQLLRGNQPQHF. The CDR3 DNA sequence: TGCGCCAGCAGCCAACTATTAAGGGGCAATCAGCCCCAGCATTTT.

This clonotype has just a few counts. A read error may account for a junction end that differs from germline. V and J are TRBV18 and TRBJ2-4, with D perhaps TRBD2 (6 bases). The germline CDR1 and CDR2 sequences are KGHSH and LQKENI. The CDR3 runs to 15 residues. The CDR3 region is CASSPPRVGGSIQSF. The DNA of the CDR3 is TGTGCCAGCTCACCACCTCGAGTGGGGGGAAGCATTCAGTCCTTC.

The count of this clonotype is one. The chain uses TRBV7-8 and TRBJ2-5; 15 nucleotides line up with TRBD2. The germline V gene has CDR1 SGHVS and CDR2 FQNEAQ. The junction had 6 bases not matched to a gene; V was cut back by 5 bases and J by 2 bases. This CDR3 has 17 amino acids. The CDR3 region is CASSSGGTSGRQETQYF. CDR3 DNA: TGTGCCAGCAGCAGTGGGGGGACTAGCGGGAGGCAAGAGACCCAGTACTTC.

The chain is built from TRBV20-1 and TRBJ2-7, with TRBD2 identical over 14 bases. V was clipped by 4 bases and J by 0 bases; unmatched bases: 8. The CDR3 spans 17 residues. The germline CDR1 and CDR2 sequences are DFQATT and SNEGSKA (reference sequence). The CDR3 DNA follows: TGCAGTGCTAATCGACTAGCGGGAGGGGGTAGCTCCTACGAGCAGTACTTC. Its translation: CSANRLAGGGSSYEQYF.

Judged by abundance, this clonotype is medium-sized (0.01 to 0.1%). V usage is TRBV6-1 and J usage is TRBJ2-7; no clear D gene. V lost 2 bases and J 3 bases, leaving 14 bases between the germline ends. The germline V gene has CDR1 MNHNS and CDR2 SASEGT. This CDR3 has 15 residues. Written as DNA, the CDR3 is TGTGCCAGCAGTGAACTCGCTTTTAACGGCTACGAGCAGTACTTC. Translated, it gives CASSELAFNGYEQYF.

A note on this clonotype: This may be a read error, as it is one base from a much larger clone. The J gene is TRBJ1-1, the V gene TRBV7-2; D is ambiguous. The CDR3 is made up of 13 amino acids. Trimming took off 5 bases at V and 4 bases at J, with 11 bases between the two ends. Germline V gives CDR1 SGHTA, CDR2 FQGNSA. The DNA of the CDR3 is TGTGCCAGCAGCCCTACGGTGAGCACTGAAGCTTTCTTT. Translation: CASSPTVSTEAFF.

The chain combines TRBV10-2 with TRBJ2-2; the match to TRBD2 covers 10 bases. V was pared by 4 bases and J by 5 bases, with 1 base of the junction left unmatched. Germline CDR1 reads WSHSY; CDR2 reads SAAADI. This CDR3 is built from 14 residues. CDR3 in DNA: TGCGCCAGCAGTGCGGGACTAGCGACCGGGGAGCTGTTTTTT. Translated, it gives CASSAGLATGELFF.

By share, this clonotype ranks as medium-sized (0.01 to 0.1%). This chain links TRBV20-1 with TRBJ2-7; TRBD2 agrees at 9 bases. J gave up 2 bases and V 0 bases, and 8 bases lay outside the gene matches. Per germline, CDR1 DFQATT and CDR2 SNEGSKA (reference sequence). The CDR3 has 16 residues. This CDR3 reads CSAREPTSGATYEQYF. The CDR3, as DNA: TGCAGTGCTAGAGAGCCGACTAGCGGAGCGACCTACGAGCAGTACTTC.

V gene TRBV30 combines with J gene TRBJ1-3, with D possibly matching TRBD1 (6 bases). CDR1 is GTSNPN, CDR2 SVGIG, per germline (reference sequence). The CDR3 sequence is 14 residues long. Trimming took off 8 bases at V and 1 base at J, with 15 bases between the two ends. The CDR3 sequence: CARNSGDSGNTIYF. CDR3 in DNA: TGTGCCCGGAATTCAGGGGATTCTGGAAACACCATATATTTT. Full variable domain (missing parts from reference TRBV30 and TRBJ1-3): SQTIHQWPATLVQPVGSPLSLECTVEGTSNPNLYWYRQAAGRGLQLLFYSVGIGQISSEVPQNLSASRPQDRQFILSSKKLLLSDSGFYLCARNSGDSGNTIYFGEGSWLTVV.

This clonotype was seen a handful of times. A much bigger clone sits one base away, suggesting this may be a read error. The chain is built from TRBV30 and TRBJ2-1; 11 bases are a match to TRBD2. The CDR3 extends over 16 amino acids. CDR1 GTSNPN and CDR2 SVGIG come from the germline V gene (reference sequence). CDR3 protein: CAWTLAGGPTYNEQLF. CDR3 coding DNA: TGTGCCTGGACGTTAGCGGGAGGGCCTACCTACAATGAGCAGCTCTTC.

This clonotype showed up just a few times. The chain combines TRBV5-4 with TRBJ2-2; 7 bases map to TRBD2. The CDR3 loop spans 15 amino acids. Unmatched junction bases numbered 8, after V lost 6 bases and J lost 3 bases. The germline V gene has CDR1 SGHNT and CDR2 YYREEE (reference sequence). Here the CDR3 reads CASKLGRGDTGELFF. CDR3 coding DNA: TGTGCCAGCAAGCTCGGTCGGGGGGACACCGGGGAGCTGTTTTTT.

This clonotype came up many times. The J gene is TRBJ2-5, the V gene TRBV29-1; D unclear. The CDR3 has 14 residues. The V end lost 2 bases, the J end lost 5 bases, and 15 bases lay between the germline ends. Germline CDR1 reads SQVTM; CDR2 reads ANQGSEA. CDR3 sequence reads: CSVEPPDLEETQYF. Written as DNA, the CDR3 is TGCAGCGTTGAACCGCCAGATCTGGAGGAGACCCAGTACTTC.

The chain links TRBV10-2 to TRBJ1-6; TRBD1 aligns across 9 bases. This CDR3 is built from 17 residues. V lost 2 bases and J lost 9; bases outside the gene matches: 11. Germline V gene data show CDR1 as WSHSY and CDR2 as SAAADI. CDR3 sequence reads: CASSERGVGQGSSPLHF. In DNA, the CDR3 is TGCGCCAGCAGTGAGAGAGGGGTGGGACAGGGATCTTCACCCCTCCACTTT.